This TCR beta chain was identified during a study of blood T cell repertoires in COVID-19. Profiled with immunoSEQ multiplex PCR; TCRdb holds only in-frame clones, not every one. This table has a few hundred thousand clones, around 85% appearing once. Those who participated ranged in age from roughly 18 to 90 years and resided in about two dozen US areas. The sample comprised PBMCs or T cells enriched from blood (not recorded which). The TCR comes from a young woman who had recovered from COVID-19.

The CDR3 region is CASSLAGPGTEAFF. The CDR3 nucleotides read TGTGCCAGCAGCCTAGCAGGGCCCGGCACTGAAGCTTTCTTT. V is TRBV14 and J is TRBJ1-1, with D possibly being TRBD1 (5 bases). Looked up from germline, CDR1 is SGHDN and CDR2 is FVKESK. This CDR3 has 14 amino acids. V was clipped by 4 bases and J by 4 bases, with 13 bases between them.